This T cell receptor (beta chain) came from a study of T cell repertoires in cytomegalovirus infection. Study findings and constraints: HLA-C-restricted, CMV-specific TCR beta clonotypes were dominant ex vivo.

Each CDR3 protein is one row after TCRdb ran MiXCR on the reads. The sample records 700,000 to 950,000 distinct CDR3 sequences, 30% to 35% being singletons. Trimming took off 5 bases at V and 2 bases at J, with 16 bases between the two ends. The CDR3 is 15 amino acids. CDR1 is SGHNT, CDR2 YENEEA, per germline. A few counts support this clonotype. Its matching antigen is unknown. This receptor was taken from a human donor in good health (CMV status not recorded). Some clones in this sample may be carry-over from other donors' samples. Material: cultured CD8+ T cells from PBMCs, obtained from culture after CMV antigen stimulation. The chain couples TRBV11-3 to TRBJ2-7, with a tentative D call TRBD2 (5 bases). The CDR3 sequence is CASSPSQEAAYEQYF. For the CDR3, the DNA is TGTGCCAGCAGCCCCAGTCAGGAGGCTGCCTACGAGCAGTACTTC.